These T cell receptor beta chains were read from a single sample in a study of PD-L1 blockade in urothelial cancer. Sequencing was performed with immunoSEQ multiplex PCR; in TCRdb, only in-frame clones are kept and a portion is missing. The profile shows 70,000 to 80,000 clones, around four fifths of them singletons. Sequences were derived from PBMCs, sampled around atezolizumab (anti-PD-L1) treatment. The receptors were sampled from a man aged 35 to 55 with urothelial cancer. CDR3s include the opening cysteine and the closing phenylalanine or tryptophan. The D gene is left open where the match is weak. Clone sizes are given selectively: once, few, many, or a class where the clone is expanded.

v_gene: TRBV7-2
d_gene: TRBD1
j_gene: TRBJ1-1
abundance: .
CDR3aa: CASSLVRVGDRVAFF
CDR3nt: TGTGCCAGCAGCTTAGTAAGGGTAGGGGACAGAGTGGCTTTCTTT

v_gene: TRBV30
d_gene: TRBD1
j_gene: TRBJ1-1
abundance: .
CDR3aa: CACYTRTGAEAFF
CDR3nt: TGTGCCTGTTATACTAGGACAGGGGCTGAAGCTTTCTTT

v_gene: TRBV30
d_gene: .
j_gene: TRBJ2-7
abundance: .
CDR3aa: CAWSVHLAYEQYF
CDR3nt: TGTGCCTGGAGTGTACACCTAGCCTACGAGCAGTACTTC

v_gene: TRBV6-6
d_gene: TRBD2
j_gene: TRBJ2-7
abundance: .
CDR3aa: CATISSGSSYEQYF
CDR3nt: TGTGCCACCATATCTAGCGGGAGCTCCTACGAGCAGTACTTC

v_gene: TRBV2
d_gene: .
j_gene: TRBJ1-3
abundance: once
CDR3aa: CASSDRRNTIYF
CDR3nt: TGTGCCAGCAGTGATAGAAGAAACACCATATATTTT

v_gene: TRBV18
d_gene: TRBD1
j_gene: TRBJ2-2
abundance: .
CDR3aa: CASSPGQGNTGELFF
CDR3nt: TGTGCCAGCTCCCCTGGACAGGGGAACACCGGGGAGCTGTTTTTT

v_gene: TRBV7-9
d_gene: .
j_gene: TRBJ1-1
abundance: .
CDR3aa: CASSLNAAENTEAFF
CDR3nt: TGTGCCAGCAGCTTAAATGCGGCGGAAAACACTGAAGCTTTCTTT

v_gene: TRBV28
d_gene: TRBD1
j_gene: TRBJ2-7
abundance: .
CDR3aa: CASRPTGTHEQYF
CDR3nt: TGTGCCAGCAGACCGACAGGGACCCACGAGCAGTACTTC

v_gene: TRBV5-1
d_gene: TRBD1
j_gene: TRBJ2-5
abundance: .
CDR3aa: CASSPLLGQGDLGGTQYF
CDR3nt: TGCGCCAGCAGCCCCCTCCTCGGACAGGGGGATCTCGGGGGGACCCAGTACTTC

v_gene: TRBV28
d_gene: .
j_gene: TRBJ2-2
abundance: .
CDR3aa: CASSPFGAQAMAGELFF
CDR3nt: TGTGCCAGCAGTCCCTTTGGGGCCCAGGCCATGGCCGGGGAGCTGTTTTTT

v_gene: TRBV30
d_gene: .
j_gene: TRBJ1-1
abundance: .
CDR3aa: CAWRGRGYNTEAFF
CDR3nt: TGTGCCTGGAGAGGCAGGGGTTATAACACTGAAGCTTTCTTT

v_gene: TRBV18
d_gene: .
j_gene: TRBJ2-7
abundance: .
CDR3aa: CASSPSGLPTYEQYF
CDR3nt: TGTGCCAGCTCGCCTTCGGGACTGCCCACCTACGAGCAGTACTTC

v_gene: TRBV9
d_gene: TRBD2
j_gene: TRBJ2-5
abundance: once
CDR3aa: CASSRSGLWETQYF
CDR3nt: TGTGCCAGCAGCCGTAGCGGGCTGTGGGAGACCCAGTACTTC

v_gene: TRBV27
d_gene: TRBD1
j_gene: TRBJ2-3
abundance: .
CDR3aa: CASSLLVERAGTGVDTQYF
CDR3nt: TGTGCCAGCAGCCTCCTAGTTGAACGCGCCGGGACAGGGGTCGATACGCAGTATTTT

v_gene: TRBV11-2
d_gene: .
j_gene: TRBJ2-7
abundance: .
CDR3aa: CASSFGTASYEQYF
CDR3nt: TGTGCCAGCAGCTTCGGGACTGCCTCCTACGAGCAGTACTTC

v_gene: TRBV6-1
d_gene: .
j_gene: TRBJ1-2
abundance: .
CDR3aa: CASSPLTGFNYGYTF
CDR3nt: TGTGCCAGCAGTCCCCTGACAGGTTTTAACTATGGCTACACCTTC

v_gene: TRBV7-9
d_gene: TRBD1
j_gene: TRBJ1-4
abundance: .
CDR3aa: CASSRTGTTNEKLFF
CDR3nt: TGTGCCAGCAGCAGGACAGGTACAACTAATGAAAAACTGTTTTTT

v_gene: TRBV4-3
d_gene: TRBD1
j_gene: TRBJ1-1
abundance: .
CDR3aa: CASSQEWDSYTEAFF
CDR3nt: TGCGCCAGCAGCCAAGAATGGGACAGTTACACTGAAGCTTTCTTT

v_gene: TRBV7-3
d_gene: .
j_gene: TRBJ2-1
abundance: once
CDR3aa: CASSPQTGITHEQFF
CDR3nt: TGTGCCAGCAGCCCACAAACCGGGATCACCCATGAGCAGTTCTTC

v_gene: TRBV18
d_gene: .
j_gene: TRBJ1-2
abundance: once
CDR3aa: CASSPEQGDYGYTF
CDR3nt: TGTGCCAGCTCACCGGAACAGGGCGACTATGGCTACACCTTC

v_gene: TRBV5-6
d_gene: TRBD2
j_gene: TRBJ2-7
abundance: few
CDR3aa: CASSPRTSGSYEQYF
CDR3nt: TGTGCCAGCAGCCCGCGGACTAGCGGCTCCTACGAGCAGTACTTC

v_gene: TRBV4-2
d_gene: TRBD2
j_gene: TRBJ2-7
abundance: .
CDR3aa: CASSRLAGGQNEQYF
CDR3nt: TGTGCCAGCAGCCGCCTAGCGGGAGGACAGAACGAGCAGTACTTC

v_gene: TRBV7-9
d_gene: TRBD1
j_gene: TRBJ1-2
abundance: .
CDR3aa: CASSHGTGHGYTF
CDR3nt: TGTGCCAGCAGCCACGGGACAGGGCATGGCTACACCTTC

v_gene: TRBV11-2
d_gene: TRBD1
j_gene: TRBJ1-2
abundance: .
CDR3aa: CASRRTGSGGYTF
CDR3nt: TGTGCCAGCAGGAGGACAGGGTCAGGAGGCTACACCTTC

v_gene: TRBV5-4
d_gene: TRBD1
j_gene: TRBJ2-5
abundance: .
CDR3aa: CASSIDRGAQETQYF
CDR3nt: TGTGCCAGCAGCATTGACAGGGGAGCTCAAGAGACCCAGTACTTC

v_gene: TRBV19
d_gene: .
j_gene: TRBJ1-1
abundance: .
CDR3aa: CASSETRTSVF
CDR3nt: TGTGCCAGTAGTGAAACGCGGACATCCGTTTTT

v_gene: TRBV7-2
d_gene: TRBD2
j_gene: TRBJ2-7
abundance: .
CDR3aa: CASSLKSGRRDEQYF
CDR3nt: TGTGCCAGCAGTCTAAAAAGCGGGAGACGAGACGAGCAGTACTTC

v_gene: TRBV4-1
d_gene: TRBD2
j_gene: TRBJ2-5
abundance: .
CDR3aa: CASSQMGREGQETQYF
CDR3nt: TGCGCCAGCAGCCAAATGGGGCGGGAGGGGCAAGAGACCCAGTACTTC

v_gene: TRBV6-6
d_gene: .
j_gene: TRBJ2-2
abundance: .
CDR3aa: CATTPGSGELFF
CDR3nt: TGTGCCACGACTCCAGGGTCCGGGGAGCTGTTTTTT

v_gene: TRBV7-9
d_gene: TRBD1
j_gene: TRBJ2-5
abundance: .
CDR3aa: CASSLGGRGQTQYF
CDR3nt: TGTGCCAGCAGCTTAGGAGGCAGGGGGCAGACCCAGTACTTC

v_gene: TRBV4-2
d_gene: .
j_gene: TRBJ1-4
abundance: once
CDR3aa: CASSQEGGGNEKLFF
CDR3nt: TGTGCCAGCAGCCAAGAGGGCGGGGGTAATGAAAAACTGTTTTTT

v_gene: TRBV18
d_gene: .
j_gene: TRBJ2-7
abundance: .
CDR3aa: CASSPPSPGEGGDEQYF
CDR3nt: TGTGCCAGCTCACCACCTTCACCGGGGGAAGGGGGGGACGAGCAGTACTTC